This TCR beta chain was sequenced in a study of T cell responses to AZD1222 COVID-19 vaccine. The study's findings and limits: In a largely white British group with more females than males, clonal diversity was possibly underestimated.

About this clone: Its antigen remains unidentified.

The method was immunoSEQ multiplex PCR; TCRdb's version includes in-frame clones alone and lacks a portion of them. The sample comprises 120,000 to 150,000 clones, approximately 91% of which are singletons, and roughly 5.4% rests with the top ten. Germline CDR1 SGDLS, CDR2 YYNGEE. The length of the CDR3 is 15 residues. The J segment lost 5 bases and the V segment lost 0 bases, leaving 3 bases of the junction unmatched. The chain has TRBV9 and TRBJ2-5, with TRBD1 identical over 11 bases. This clonotype was sampled from an adult who received the MenACWY meningococcal vaccine as a control. The specimen comprised peripheral blood, sampled 28 days after the second dose of the MenACWY control vaccine. The CDR3 sequence: CASSVGTGGSETQYF. For the CDR3, the DNA is TGTGCCAGCAGCGTAGGGACAGGGGGCAGTGAGACCCAGTACTTC.